Shown below are 27 T cell receptor beta chains from a single sample sequenced in a study of cytomegalovirus exposure and HLA in healthy donors. With 60 Vbeta and 13 Jbeta primers, the PCR was carried out. Method: immunoSEQ multiplex PCR; TCRdb's copy keeps in-frame clones and lacks some. The sample yields 64,000 or so clones, 55% to 80% seen once. The sequenced sample consisted of PBMCs. The receptors shown here come from a man aged 35-49 years in good health and CMV-seropositive.

V usage is TRBV5-8 and J usage is TRBJ2-1, with 16 bases aligning to TRBD2. CDR3 size: 18 residues. CDR1 and CDR2 from the germline V gene are SGHTS and YDEGEE. V lost 0 bases, J lost 9 bases, and 9 bases stayed unmatched. The DNA of the CDR3 is TGTGCCAGCAGCTTGGCCGGGACTAGCGGGGGGGCCTTCGGTGAGCAGTTCTTC. This translates into CASSLAGTSGGAFGEQFF.

This CDR3 is CSVAGTGFYEQYF. CDR3 DNA sequence: TGCAGCGTTGCCGGGACAGGGTTTTACGAGCAGTACTTC. The chain employs TRBV29-1 and TRBJ2-7; 9 bases are shared with TRBD1. The length of the CDR3 is 13 residues. Germline values: CDR1 SQVTM, CDR2 ANQGSEA. V dropped 4 bases and J dropped 4; count of bases not matched to a gene: 5.

The chain is built from TRBV6-5 and TRBJ1-4, with no clear D. The length of the CDR3 is 13 residues. In germline, CDR1 is MNHEY, CDR2 SVGAGI. V lost 6 bases, J lost 2 bases, and 7 bases lay in between. The DNA for the CDR3 is TGTGCCAGCAGGTCCGGGACTAATGAAAAACTGTTTTTT. It codes for CASRSGTNEKLFF.

The CDR3 DNA reads TGTGCCAGCAGCTCGGGACTAGCCGTCTTGGAGACCCAGTACTTC. This codes for CASSSGLAVLETQYF. This chain joins TRBV5-6 and TRBJ2-5, with 9 bases that match TRBD2. The ends lost 3 bases at V and 5 bases at J; junction bases unmatched: 8. The CDR3 contains 15 residues. From germline, CDR1 is SGHDT and CDR2 YYEEEE.

This clone has just one count. CDR3 sequence: CASSERGSQRGNTIYF. CDR3 DNA: TGTGCCAGCAGTGAAAGGGGCAGCCAAAGAGGAAACACCATATATTTT. This chain links TRBV6-1 with TRBJ1-3; a possible D gene is TRBD1 (5 bases). There are 16 residues in the CDR3. Germline CDR1 MNHNS, CDR2 SASEGT. V gave up 2 bases and J gave up 4 bases, with 15 bases separating them.

This clone appeared a few times. J is TRBJ1-5 and V is TRBV30; a weak D match, TRBD1 (5 bases). CDR1 is GTSNPN and CDR2 is SVGIG in the germline V gene (reference sequence). Trimming took off 2 bases at V and 7 bases at J, with 9 bases between the two ends. The CDR3 extends over 12 amino acids. The CDR3 loop is CAWSKGNQPQHF. The DNA for the CDR3 is TGTGCCTGGAGTAAGGGGAACCAGCCCCAGCATTTT.

The V call is TRBV2, the J call TRBJ2-7; no firm D call. The CDR3 is 16 residues long. The germline V gene has CDR1 SNHLY and CDR2 FYNNEI. With 0 bases removed from V and 0 bases from J, the gap between germline ends came to 12 bases. CDR3 nucleotide sequence: TGTGCCAGCAGTGAAGCGCAGGTTCGAAGCTCCTACGAGCAGTACTTC. It translates to CASSEAQVRSSYEQYF.

The V call is TRBV7-8, the J call TRBJ1-1, with D perhaps TRBD1 (6 bases). Germline assignment: CDR1 SGHVS and CDR2 FQNEAQ. The V gene lost 1 base and the J gene lost 4 bases, with 10 bases spanning the gap. This CDR3 has 14 residues. The CDR3 nucleotides read TGTGCCAGCAGCTTAGTACAGGGTGGCACTGAAGCTTTCTTT. Encoded protein: CASSLVQGGTEAFF.

This chain links TRBV7-8 with TRBJ1-2; D is undetermined. Germline V gene lookup returns CDR1 SGHVS and CDR2 FQNEAQ. Trimming cost V 4 bases and J 2 bases, with 11 bases left between them. This CDR3 comprises 14 residues. CDR3 bases: TGTGCCAGCAGCTCTTCTAGGTCGAACTATGGCTACACCTTC. Its protein is CASSSSRSNYGYTF.

The chain combines TRBV7-9 with TRBJ2-7; TRBD2 aligns across 9 bases. CDR3 length: 16 amino acids. V shed 0 bases and J 2 bases; nucleotides not matched to a gene: 5. CDR1 and CDR2 from the germline V gene are SEHNR and FQNEAQ (reference sequence). The CDR3 nucleotides read TGTGCCAGCAGCTTAGCTGGCGGGGGGGGAGCCTACGAGCAGTACTTC. Its protein product is CASSLAGGGGAYEQYF.

The chain employs TRBV7-8 and TRBJ2-7; 8 nucleotides agree with TRBD2. This CDR3 region has 13 residues. J lost 5 bases, V lost 5 bases, and 5 bases had no gene match. Germline values: CDR1 SGHVS, CDR2 FQNEAQ. The CDR3 DNA reads TGTGCCAGCAGCCCCGGGGGGGGCGACGAGCAGTACTTC. Encoded protein: CASSPGGGDEQYF.

The genes are TRBV5-1 and TRBJ2-5; 10 bases line up with TRBD2. CDR1 is SGHRS and CDR2 is YFSETQ in the germline V gene. The CDR3 totals 14 residues. V trimming: 4 bases; J trimming: 8 bases; junction bases outside the gene matches: 8. CDR3 bases: TGCGCCAGCAGCCCGCTAGCGGGAGACACCACCCAGTACTTC. Its protein is CASSPLAGDTTQYF.

V gene TRBV29-1 combines with J gene TRBJ1-1; TRBD1 agrees at 8 bases. CDR3 size: 14 residues. V gave up 3 bases and J gave up 6 bases; unmatched junction bases: 9. CDR1 and CDR2 (germline): SQVTM, ANQGSEA. The CDR3 DNA is TGCAGCGTTGAGTTGGCAGGGGGCTTCTCTGAAGCTTTCTTT. This sequence encodes CSVELAGGFSEAFF.

The chain uses TRBV18 and TRBJ1-5; D not resolved. The V end lost 4 bases, the J end lost 4 bases, and 17 bases lay between the germline ends. CDR1 and CDR2 (germline): KGHSH, LQKENI. This CDR3 is 16 amino acids long. The CDR3 DNA sequence: TGTGCCAGCTCACGAGTCCCGGGAGTAGGGAATCAGCCCCAGCATTTT. Translated: CASSRVPGVGNQPQHF. The whole variable domain, filled in from reference TRBV18 and TRBJ1-5, reads NAGVMQNPRHLVRRRGQEARLRCSPMKGHSHVYWYRQLPEEGLKFMVYLQKENIIDESGMPKERFSAEFPKEGPSILRIQQVVRGDSAAYFCASSRVPGVGNQPQHFGDGTRLSIL.

The chain uses TRBV5-1 and TRBJ2-1, with D maybe TRBD1 (5 bases). With 2 bases removed from V and 5 bases from J, the gap between germline ends came to 14 bases. CDR1 and CDR2 from the germline V gene are SGHRS and YFSETQ. The CDR3 is 15 amino acids. The DNA of the CDR3 is TGCGCCAGCAGCTTTGGGGCCTCCTACGACAATGAGCAGTTCTTC. Translating it yields CASSFGASYDNEQFF.

In its sample, this clone was seen once. Other DNA sequences within the sample encode an identical CDR3. The CDR3 loop is CASSAYGETQYF. In DNA, the CDR3 is TGTGCCAGCAGCGCGTACGGAGAGACCCAGTACTTC. This chain links TRBV7-2 with TRBJ2-5; D call uncertain. CDR1 and CDR2 from the germline V gene are SGHTA and FQGNSA. V lost 5 bases and J 4 bases, leaving 8 bases between the germline ends. This CDR3 spans 12 amino acids.

The V gene is TRBV20-1, the J gene TRBJ2-1, with TRBD1 identical over 7 bases. This CDR3 comprises 10 residues. The germline CDR1 and CDR2 sequences are DFQATT and SNEGSKA (reference sequence). The CDR3 loop is CRATGKEQFF. CDR3 DNA sequence: TGCAGGGCGACAGGGAAGGAGCAGTTCTTC.

The chain carries TRBV5-4 and TRBJ1-1, with D uncertain. V was shortened by 0 bases and J by 0 bases, with 12 bases between the two germline ends. The CDR3 consists of 16 residues. Per germline, CDR1 SGHNT and CDR2 YYREEE (reference sequence). Here the CDR3 reads CASSLGPGGMNTEAFF. Here the CDR3 DNA reads TGTGCCAGCAGCTTGGGTCCGGGTGGCATGAACACTGAAGCTTTCTTT.

The chain couples TRBV4-1 to TRBJ1-1; TRBD1 agrees at 8 bases. J gave up 0 bases and V 4 bases, and 4 bases lay outside the gene matches. The V gene's germline CDR1 is MGHRA and CDR2 YSYEKL. The CDR3 is 15 residues long. The CDR3 here is CASSPVTGVNTEAFF. The CDR3 DNA follows: TGCGCCAGCAGCCCTGTGACAGGGGTGAACACTGAAGCTTTCTTT.

The V gene is TRBV29-1, the J gene TRBJ1-2; D unclear. Germline V gene sequence: CDR1 SQVTM, CDR2 ANQGSEA. The V gene lost 4 bases and the J gene lost 2 bases, with 11 bases spanning the gap. The CDR3 extends over 13 amino acids. The CDR3: CSVGTDPNYGYTF. The CDR3 DNA is TGCAGCGTTGGTACAGACCCGAACTATGGCTACACCTTC.

This chain uses TRBV30 with TRBJ2-7; possible D gene TRBD1, 6 bases. The length of the CDR3 is 13 residues. Germline assignment: CDR1 GTSNPN and CDR2 SVGIG (reference sequence). Trimming took 4 bases from V and 3 from J, leaving 13 bases between them. The CDR3 nucleotides are TGTGCCTGGAACCACGGGACAAGCTACGAGCAGTACTTC. Its protein product is CAWNHGTSYEQYF.

The gene calls are TRBV30 and TRBJ1-1; 8 positions match TRBD1. Germline V gene data show CDR1 as GTSNPN and CDR2 as SVGIG (reference sequence). This CDR3 contains 14 residues. V dropped 2 bases and J dropped 5; count of bases not matched to a gene: 7. CDR3 nucleotides: TGTGCCTGGAGTACCCAGGGGGCGCGGACTGAAGCTTTCTTT. Translated: CAWSTQGARTEAFF.

CDR3 amino acids: CSVEDLGTEAFF. CDR3 nucleotide sequence: TGCAGCGTGGAGGACTTGGGCACTGAAGCTTTCTTT. This chain connects TRBV29-1 to TRBJ1-1, with unresolved D. V lost 6 bases and J lost 4, with 12 bases in between. This CDR3 contains 12 residues. Germline V lookup: CDR1 SQVTM, CDR2 ANQGSEA.

This clone was counted a single time. The J gene is TRBJ2-5, the V gene TRBV19; D remains ambiguous. CDR1 is LNHDA, CDR2 SQIVND, per germline (reference sequence). The V end was cut by 0 bases, the J end by 3 bases, with 8 bases between. This CDR3 is built from 14 residues. Here the CDR3 reads CASSIDFTEETQYF. CDR3 DNA: TGTGCCAGTAGTATAGATTTTACAGAAGAGACCCAGTACTTC.

This chain uses TRBV6-6 with TRBJ2-2, with 11 positions matching TRBD2. V was clipped by 5 bases and J by 6 bases; unmatched bases: 8. The length of the CDR3 is 16 residues. The V gene's germline CDR1 is MNHNY and CDR2 SVGAGI (reference sequence). CDR3 loop: CASSPSGSGGAGELFF. CDR3 coding DNA: TGTGCCAGCAGTCCATCGGGTAGCGGGGGGGCCGGGGAGCTGTTTTTT.

The chain couples TRBV2 to TRBJ1-1, with D maybe TRBD1 (6 bases). Germline assignment: CDR1 SNHLY and CDR2 FYNNEI. Trimming took 8 bases from V and 1 from J, leaving 14 bases between them. This CDR3 has 14 residues. CDR3 residues: CASRVVTGNTEAFF. Written as DNA, the CDR3 is TGTGCCAGCCGTGTAGTGACAGGGAACACTGAAGCTTTCTTT.

CDR3 DNA: TGTGCCAGCAGACAAGTAGGGACTAGCGGGGATGAGCAGTTCTTC. Encoded protein: CASRQVGTSGDEQFF. The chain links TRBV7-3 to TRBJ2-1; TRBD2 agrees at 13 bases. This CDR3 has 15 amino acids. Germline lookup yields CDR1 SGHTA and CDR2 FQGTGA. V lost 6 bases to trimming and J lost 8 bases; unmatched junction nucleotides: 7.